This is a list of T cell receptor beta chains from one sample in a study of blood T cell repertoires in COVID-19. Sequenced by immunoSEQ multiplex PCR; TCRdb stores in-frame clones only, minus some. The sample shows fewer than 500,000 clones, roughly four fifths of them seen only once. Material for sequencing was peripheral blood. These TCRs come from a human donor with acute or convalescent COVID-19. The donor label of this sample is uncertain. Each CDR3 is given with its conserved first and last residue. The D gene is left open where the match is weak. The size field is filled for only some rows; it gives once, few, many or a size class.

TRBV7-6	TRBD1	TRBJ2-6	16	NA	TGTGCCAGCAGCTCTCGAGGGGGCAGTGGGGCCAACGTCCTGACTTTC	CASSSRGGSGANVLTF
TRBV6-5	TRBD2	TRBJ2-5	13	once	TGTGCCAGCAAAAGCGGGAGTTCGGAGACCCAGTACTTC	CASKSGSSETQYF
TRBV6-1	NA	TRBJ2-1	15	NA	TGTGCCAGCAGTGAAGCGGTGACAGGTCACAATGAGCAGTTCTTC	CASSEAVTGHNEQFF
TRBV2	TRBD1	TRBJ1-4	15	NA	TGTGCCAGCAGTAAAGGGACAGCTGATAATGAAAAACTGTTTTTT	CASSKGTADNEKLFF
TRBV7-8	NA	TRBJ1-1	15	NA	TGTGCCAGCAGCCGACTTGCTCCGGGGGACACTGAAGCTTTCTTT	CASSRLAPGDTEAFF
TRBV7-8	TRBD2	TRBJ2-7	17	NA	TGTGCCAGCAGCCTCGGGACTAGCGGGAGGGTAACCTACGAGCAGTACTTC	CASSLGTSGRVTYEQYF
TRBV9	NA	TRBJ2-5	14	NA	TGTGCCAGCAGCGTAGGGAGGTACAAAGAGACCCAGTACTTC	CASSVGRYKETQYF
TRBV5-6	TRBD1	TRBJ1-2	12	NA	TGTGCCAGCGGAGGCAGGGGGCTTGGCTACACCTTC	CASGGRGLGYTF
TRBV29-1	TRBD2	TRBJ2-3	17	NA	TGCAGCGTCGGAGGACTAGCGGGAGGGCTTAGCACAGATACGCAGTATTTT	CSVGGLAGGLSTDTQYF
TRBV7-9	NA	TRBJ1-2	14	NA	TGTGCCAGCAGCTCCTGGACATCTAACTATGGCTACACCTTC	CASSSWTSNYGYTF
TRBV19	NA	TRBJ2-2	14	NA	TGTGCCAGTAGTAGGGCAGGGTCTATCGGGGAGCTGTTTTTT	CASSRAGSIGELFF
TRBV7-9	NA	TRBJ2-1	10	NA	TGTGCCAGCAGCTTAGGGCAGCAGTTCTTC	CASSLGQQFF
TRBV15	NA	TRBJ1-2	16	once	TGTGCCACCAGCAGAGATCGCGTATGGGGGCACTATGGCTACACCTTC	CATSRDRVWGHYGYTF
TRBV3-1/TRBV3-2	NA	TRBJ2-3	14	NA	TGTGCCAGCAGCCAAGGGGGCCAGAGAGATACGCAGTATTTT	CASSQGGQRDTQYF
TRBV27	TRBD1	TRBJ1-5	14	NA	TGTGCCAGCACTCTCAGGGGGAGCAATCAGCCCCAGCATTTT	CASTLRGSNQPQHF
TRBV5-1	NA	TRBJ1-1	10	once	TGCGCCAGCAGCGATGGAGGAACTTTCTTT	CASSDGGTFF
TRBV29-1	NA	TRBJ1-1	12	NA	TGCAGCGTTTTAGGACGGGGGAGCAGAGCTTTCTTT	CSVLGRGSRAFF
TRBV18	NA	TRBJ1-1	17	NA	TGTGCCAGCTCACGTCTTGGGGGAGGGGGAAAGTTAATTGAAGCTTTCTTT	CASSRLGGGGKLIEAFF
TRBV3-1/TRBV3-2	NA	TRBJ1-1	11	NA	TGTGCCAGCCGGGGGGGCACTGAAGCTTTCTTT	CASRGGTEAFF
TRBV28	NA	TRBJ1-5	16	NA	TGTGCCAGCAGACCACAGGGAGCGGGGCGTAATCAGCCCCAGCATTTT	CASRPQGAGRNQPQHF
TRBV19	TRBD1	TRBJ1-4	15	once	TGTGCCAGTAGTATGGGACAGGGGCCTAATGAAAAACTGTTTTTT	CASSMGQGPNEKLFF
TRBV11-2	NA	TRBJ1-2	12	NA	TGTGCCAGCAGCTCCTCAGACTATGGCTACACCTTC	CASSSSDYGYTF
TRBV7-2	NA	TRBJ1-1	15	NA	TGTGCCAGCAGCTCTACTAACGAGCCGAACACTGAAGCTTTCTTT	CASSSTNEPNTEAFF
TRBV5-5	TRBD1	TRBJ2-1	15	NA	TGTGCCAGCAGCCCCCGGGACAGTTCCTACAATGAGCAGTTCTTC	CASSPRDSSYNEQFF
TRBV19	NA	TRBJ1-5	16	NA	TGTGCCAGTATCCTCGGAGGGGGGGTCGGCAATCAGCCCCAGCATTTT	CASILGGGVGNQPQHF
TRBV5-5	TRBD1	TRBJ2-7	14	once	TGTGCCAGCAGCTCTACCGGGACAGGGTACGAGCAGTACTTC	CASSSTGTGYEQYF
TRBV28	NA	TRBJ1-2	14	NA	TGTGCCAGCAGTTTAGTGGCAGGGCCTCGTGGCTACACCTTC	CASSLVAGPRGYTF
TRBV3-1/TRBV3-2	TRBD1	TRBJ2-3	19	NA	TGTGCCAGCAGCCAAGATAACCCCGGGACAGGAGGCCCCACAGATACGCAGTATTTT	CASSQDNPGTGGPTDTQYF
TRBV7-2	TRBD2	TRBJ2-5	18	NA	TGTGCCAGCAGCTTAGATAGGTCCCCCGGACTAGCGAAAGAGACCCAGTACTTC	CASSLDRSPGLAKETQYF
TRBV2	NA	TRBJ1-1	14	NA	TGTGCCAGCAGGGTGGCTCGGGGGAGCACTGAAGCTTTCTTT	CASRVARGSTEAFF
TRBV4-1	TRBD2	TRBJ2-1	20	once	TGCGCCAGCAGCCAAGTCAGGACTAGCGTGACACGGAGCTCCTACAATGAGCAGTTCTTC	CASSQVRTSVTRSSYNEQFF
TRBV6-5	NA	TRBJ1-2	14	once	TGTGCCAGCAGACCCCAGGGGTTCGGCTATGGCTACACCTTC	CASRPQGFGYGYTF
TRBV5-1	NA	TRBJ2-7	15	NA	TGCGCCAGCAGCTTGGGGTGGACTGCCGACTACGAGCAGTACTTC	CASSLGWTADYEQYF
TRBV6-5	TRBD2	TRBJ2-1	15	NA	TGTGCCAGCAGTTACTCTAGCGGGAGGGGCAATGAGCAGTTCTTC	CASSYSSGRGNEQFF
TRBV5-1	TRBD2	TRBJ2-3	16	NA	TGCGCCAGCAGCTTGAACGGGGGGGCGCGCACAGATACGCAGTATTTT	CASSLNGGARTDTQYF
TRBV10-3	NA	TRBJ1-1	13	NA	TGTGCCATCAAACAGGGCTCGAACACTGAAGCTTTCTTT	CAIKQGSNTEAFF
TRBV10-1	TRBD2	TRBJ2-5	15	few	TGCGCCAGCAGACGACTAGCGGCAAACCAAGAGACCCAGTACTTC	CASRRLAANQETQYF
TRBV27	NA	TRBJ2-3	14	NA	TGTGCCAGCAGTTTTCGCCCTACCACAGATACGCAGTATTTT	CASSFRPTTDTQYF